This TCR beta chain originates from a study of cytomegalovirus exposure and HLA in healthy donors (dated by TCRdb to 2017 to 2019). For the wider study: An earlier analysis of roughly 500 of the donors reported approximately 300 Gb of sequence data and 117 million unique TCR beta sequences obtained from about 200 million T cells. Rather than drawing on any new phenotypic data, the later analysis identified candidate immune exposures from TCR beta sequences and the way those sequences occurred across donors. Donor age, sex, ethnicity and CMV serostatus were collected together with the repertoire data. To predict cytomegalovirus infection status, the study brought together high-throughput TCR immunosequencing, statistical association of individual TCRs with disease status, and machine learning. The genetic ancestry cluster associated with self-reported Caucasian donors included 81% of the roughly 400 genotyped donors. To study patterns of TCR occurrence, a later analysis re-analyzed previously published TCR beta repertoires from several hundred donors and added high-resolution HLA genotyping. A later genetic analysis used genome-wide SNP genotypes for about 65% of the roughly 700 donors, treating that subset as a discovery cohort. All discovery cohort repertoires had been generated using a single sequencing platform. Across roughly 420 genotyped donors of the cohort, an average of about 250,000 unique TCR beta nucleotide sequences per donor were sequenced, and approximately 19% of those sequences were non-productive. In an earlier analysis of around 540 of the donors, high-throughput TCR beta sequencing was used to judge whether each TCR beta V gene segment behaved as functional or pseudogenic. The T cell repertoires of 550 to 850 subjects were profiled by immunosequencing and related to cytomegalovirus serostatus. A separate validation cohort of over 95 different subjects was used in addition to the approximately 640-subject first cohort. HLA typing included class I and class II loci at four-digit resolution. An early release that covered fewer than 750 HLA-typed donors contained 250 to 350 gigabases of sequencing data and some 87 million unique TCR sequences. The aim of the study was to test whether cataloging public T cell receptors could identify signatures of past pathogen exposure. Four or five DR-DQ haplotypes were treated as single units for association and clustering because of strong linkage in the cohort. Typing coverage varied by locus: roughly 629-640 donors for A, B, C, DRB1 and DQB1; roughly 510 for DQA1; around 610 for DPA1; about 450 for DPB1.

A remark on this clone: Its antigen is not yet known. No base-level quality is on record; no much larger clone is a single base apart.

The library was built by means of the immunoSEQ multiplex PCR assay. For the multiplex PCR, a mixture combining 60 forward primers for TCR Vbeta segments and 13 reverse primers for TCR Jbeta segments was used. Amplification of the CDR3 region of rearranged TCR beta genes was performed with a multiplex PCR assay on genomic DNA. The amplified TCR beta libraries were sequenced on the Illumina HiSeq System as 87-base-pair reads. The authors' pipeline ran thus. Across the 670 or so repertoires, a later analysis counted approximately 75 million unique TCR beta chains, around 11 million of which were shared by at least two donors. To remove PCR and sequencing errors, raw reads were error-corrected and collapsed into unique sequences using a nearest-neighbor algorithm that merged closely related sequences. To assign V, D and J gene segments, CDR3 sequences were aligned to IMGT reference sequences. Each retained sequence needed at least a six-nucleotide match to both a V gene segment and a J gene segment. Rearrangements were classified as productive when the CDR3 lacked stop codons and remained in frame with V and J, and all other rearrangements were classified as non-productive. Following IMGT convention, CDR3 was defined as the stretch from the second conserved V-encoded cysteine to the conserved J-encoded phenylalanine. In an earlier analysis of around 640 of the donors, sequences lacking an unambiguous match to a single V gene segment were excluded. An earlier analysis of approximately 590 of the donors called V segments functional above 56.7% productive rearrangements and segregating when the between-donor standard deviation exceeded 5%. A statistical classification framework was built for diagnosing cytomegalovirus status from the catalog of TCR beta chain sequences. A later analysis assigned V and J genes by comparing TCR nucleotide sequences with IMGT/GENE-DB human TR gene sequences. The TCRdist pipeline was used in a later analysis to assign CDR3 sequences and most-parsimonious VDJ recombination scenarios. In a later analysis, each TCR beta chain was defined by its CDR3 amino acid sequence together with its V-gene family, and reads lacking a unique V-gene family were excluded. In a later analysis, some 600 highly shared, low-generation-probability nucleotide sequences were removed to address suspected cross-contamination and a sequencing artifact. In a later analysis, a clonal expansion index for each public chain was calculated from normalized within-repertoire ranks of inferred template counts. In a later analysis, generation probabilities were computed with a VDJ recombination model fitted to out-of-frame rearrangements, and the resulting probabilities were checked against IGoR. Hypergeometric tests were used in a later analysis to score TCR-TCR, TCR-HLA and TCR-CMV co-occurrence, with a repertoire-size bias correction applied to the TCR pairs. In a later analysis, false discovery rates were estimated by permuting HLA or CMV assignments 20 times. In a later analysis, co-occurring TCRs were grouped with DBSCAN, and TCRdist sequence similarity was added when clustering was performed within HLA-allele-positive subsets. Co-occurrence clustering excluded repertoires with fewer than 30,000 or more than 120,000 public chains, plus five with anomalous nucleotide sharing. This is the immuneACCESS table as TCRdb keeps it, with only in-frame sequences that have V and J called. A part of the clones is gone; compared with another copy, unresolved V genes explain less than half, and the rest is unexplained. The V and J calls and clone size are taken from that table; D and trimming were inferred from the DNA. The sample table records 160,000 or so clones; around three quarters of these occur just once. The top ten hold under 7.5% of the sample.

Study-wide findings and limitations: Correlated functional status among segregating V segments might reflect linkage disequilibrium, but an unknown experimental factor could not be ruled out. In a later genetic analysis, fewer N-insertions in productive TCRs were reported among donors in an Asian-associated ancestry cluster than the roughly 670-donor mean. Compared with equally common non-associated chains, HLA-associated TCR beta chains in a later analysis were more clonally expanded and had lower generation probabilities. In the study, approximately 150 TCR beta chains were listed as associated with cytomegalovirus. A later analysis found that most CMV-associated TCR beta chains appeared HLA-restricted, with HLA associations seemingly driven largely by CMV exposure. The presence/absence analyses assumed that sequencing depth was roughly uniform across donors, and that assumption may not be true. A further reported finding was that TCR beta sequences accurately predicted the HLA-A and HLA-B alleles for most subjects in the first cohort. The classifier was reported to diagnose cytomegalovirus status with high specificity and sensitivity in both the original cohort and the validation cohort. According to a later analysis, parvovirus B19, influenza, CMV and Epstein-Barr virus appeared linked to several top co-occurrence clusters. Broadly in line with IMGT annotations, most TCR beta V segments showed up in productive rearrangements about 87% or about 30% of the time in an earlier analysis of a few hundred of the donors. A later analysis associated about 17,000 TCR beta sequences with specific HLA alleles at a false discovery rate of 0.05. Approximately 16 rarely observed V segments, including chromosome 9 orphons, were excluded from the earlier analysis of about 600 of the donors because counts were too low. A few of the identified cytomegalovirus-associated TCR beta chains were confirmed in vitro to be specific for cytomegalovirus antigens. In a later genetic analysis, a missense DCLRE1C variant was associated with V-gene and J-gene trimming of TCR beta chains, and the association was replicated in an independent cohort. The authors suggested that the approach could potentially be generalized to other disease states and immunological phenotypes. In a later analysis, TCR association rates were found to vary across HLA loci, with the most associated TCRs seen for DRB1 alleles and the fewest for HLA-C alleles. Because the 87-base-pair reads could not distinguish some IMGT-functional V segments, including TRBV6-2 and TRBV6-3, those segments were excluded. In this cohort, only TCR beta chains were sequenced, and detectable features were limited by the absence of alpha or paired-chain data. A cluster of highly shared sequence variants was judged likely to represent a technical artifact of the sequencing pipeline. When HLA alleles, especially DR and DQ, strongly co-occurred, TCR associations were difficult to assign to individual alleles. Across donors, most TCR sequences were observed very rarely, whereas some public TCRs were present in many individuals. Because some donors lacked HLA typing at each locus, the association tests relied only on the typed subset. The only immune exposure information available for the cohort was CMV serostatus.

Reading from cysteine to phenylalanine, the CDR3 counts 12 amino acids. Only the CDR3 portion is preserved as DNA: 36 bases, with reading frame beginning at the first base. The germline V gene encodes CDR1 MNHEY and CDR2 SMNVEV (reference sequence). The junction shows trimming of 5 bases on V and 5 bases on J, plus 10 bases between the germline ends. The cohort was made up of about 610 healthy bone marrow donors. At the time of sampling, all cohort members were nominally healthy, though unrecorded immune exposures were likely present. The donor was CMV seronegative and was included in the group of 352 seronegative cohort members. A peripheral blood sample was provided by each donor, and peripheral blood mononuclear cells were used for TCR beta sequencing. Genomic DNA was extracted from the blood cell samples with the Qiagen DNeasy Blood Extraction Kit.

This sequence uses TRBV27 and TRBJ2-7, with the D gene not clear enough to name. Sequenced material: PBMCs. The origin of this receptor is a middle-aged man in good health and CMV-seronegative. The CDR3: CASSPTTNEQYF. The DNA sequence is TGTGCCAGCAGTCCGACAACGAACGAGCAGTACTTC.